This T cell receptor (beta chain) was recorded in a study of OX40 agonist ivuxolimab in advanced cancers. Turning to the study itself: Treatment received earlier with anti-PD-1, anti-PD-L1 or anti-CTLA-4 agents was allowed, and around 40% had some. Three patients, one with hepatocellular carcinoma and two with cutaneous melanoma, achieved partial responses. Study-wide points: CD8+ T cells (on average) carried more expanded clones than CD4+ T cells. At 0.1 to 3.0 mg/kg, clonal expansion of CD4+ and CD8+ blood T cells had occurred by week 6.

This CDR3 contains 15 residues. The V end lost 6 bases, the J end lost 7 bases, and 16 bases lay between the germline ends. Germline V lookup: CDR1 MDHEN, CDR2 SYDVKM. The repertoire was sequenced with immunoSEQ multiplex PCR; TCRdb's copy has only in-frame clones and lacks some. Of about 61,000 clones listed, around 83% are singletons. Turning to this clone: As yet, its antigen is unknown.

The sample in question was CD4+ or CD8+ T cells sorted from blood, obtained in a trial of the OX40 agonist ivuxolimab. The V call is TRBV28, the J call TRBJ1-6, with D unclear. This receptor was obtained from an adult with an advanced solid tumor such as melanoma, head and neck, liver or kidney cancer. CDR3 residues: CASSPLTGVNSPLHF. The CDR3 coding sequence is TGTGCCAGCAGCCCCCTGACTGGGGTGAATTCACCCCTCCACTTT.